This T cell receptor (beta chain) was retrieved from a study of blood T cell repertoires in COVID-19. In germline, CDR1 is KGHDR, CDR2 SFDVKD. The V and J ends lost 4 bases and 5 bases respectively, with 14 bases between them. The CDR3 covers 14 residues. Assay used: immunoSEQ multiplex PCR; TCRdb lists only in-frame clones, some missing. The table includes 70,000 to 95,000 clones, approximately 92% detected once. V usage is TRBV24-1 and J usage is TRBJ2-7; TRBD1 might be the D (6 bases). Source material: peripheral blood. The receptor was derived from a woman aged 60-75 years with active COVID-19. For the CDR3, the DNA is TGTGCCACCAGTGACAACAGGGTGCCAGACGAGCAGTACTTC. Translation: CATSDNRVPDEQYF.